This TCR beta chain was found in a study of cytomegalovirus exposure and HLA in healthy donors. On this clone: The antigen is not known.

Study outcomes and limitations: There were several of the most significant clusters that appeared linked to common viral pathogens in a later analysis.

This CDR3 is 15 amino acids long. Germline V CDR1 and CDR2: SGHTA, FQGNSA. Trimming removed 1 base from V and 2 bases from J; junction bases left unmatched: 2. A multiplex PCR was run with 60 Vbeta primers and 13 Jbeta primers. TCRdb keeps only in-frame clones here, not all; method: immunoSEQ multiplex PCR. Of under 150,000 clones in the sample, roughly 79% are singletons; the top ten hold less than 1.1%. The V gene is TRBV7-2, the J gene TRBJ1-5; the match to TRBD1 covers 7 bases. The sequencing sample was made of PBMCs. The receptor comes from a male donor in good health and CMV-seronegative. CDR3 in amino acids: CASSLEGQGNQPQHF. In DNA form, the CDR3 reads TGTGCCAGCAGCTTAGAAGGACAGGGCAATCAGCCCCAGCATTTT. The variable domain in full, with the rest retrieved from reference TRBV7-2 and TRBJ1-5, is GAGVSQSPSNKVTEKGKDVELRCDPISGHTALYWYRQSLGQGLEFLIYFQGNSAPDKSGLPSDRFSAERTGGSVSTLTIQRTQQEDSAVYLCASSLEGQGNQPQHFGDGTRLSIL.